This TCR beta chain was profiled in a study of T cells in Graves' hyperthyroidism and ophthalmopathy. Study-wide results and limits: Onset of ophthalmopathy came a median approximately 6.5 months after the model predicted it. Most clonotypes expanded in the thyroid (above 0.001) were also present in blood.

Amplified regions were TCR beta CDR3 sequences from RNA transcripts. With the HTBI primer set, the TCR CDR3 went through a first round of RT-PCR. TCRdb redid the calling of the multiplex PCR reads with MiXCR, one entry per CDR3 protein. Found here are around 610,000 distinct CDR3 sequences, roughly 14% of them singletons; the top ten hold approximately 4.3%. The V gene lost 4 bases and the J gene lost 11 bases, with 15 bases spanning the gap. Germline CDR1 is MNHEY and CDR2 is SVGAGI. This CDR3 is built from 12 residues. This clonotype was seen repeatedly, ten times or more. Its specificity is not known.

This TCR derives from a woman aged 35 to 49 with Graves' ophthalmopathy. Sequencing was performed on blood. The chain employs TRBV6-5 and TRBJ2-7; D is uncertain. The CDR3 DNA reads as TGTGCCAGCAGTTCTCCAGCACAAATCAAGTACTTC. Amino acids: CASSSPAQIKYF.